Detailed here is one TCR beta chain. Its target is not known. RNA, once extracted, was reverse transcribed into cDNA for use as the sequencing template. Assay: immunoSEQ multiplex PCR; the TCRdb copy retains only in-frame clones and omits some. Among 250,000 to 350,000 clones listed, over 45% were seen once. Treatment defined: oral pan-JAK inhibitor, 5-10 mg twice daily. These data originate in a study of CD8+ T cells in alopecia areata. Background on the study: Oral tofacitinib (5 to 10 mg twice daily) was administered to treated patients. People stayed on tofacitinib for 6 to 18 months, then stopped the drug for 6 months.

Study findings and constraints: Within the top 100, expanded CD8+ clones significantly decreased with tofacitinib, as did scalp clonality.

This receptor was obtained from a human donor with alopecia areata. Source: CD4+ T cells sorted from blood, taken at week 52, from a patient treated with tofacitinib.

This CDR3 reads CASSLAGSTTEAFF. As DNA, the CDR3 is TGTGCCAGCAGCTTAGCGGGGTCTACCACTGAAGCTTTCTTT. The rearrangement uses TRBV7-6 and TRBJ1-1; no clear D gene. The V gene's germline CDR1 is SGHVS and CDR2 FNYEAQ. This CDR3 contains 14 residues. V gave up 0 bases and J gave up 4 bases, with 9 bases separating them.